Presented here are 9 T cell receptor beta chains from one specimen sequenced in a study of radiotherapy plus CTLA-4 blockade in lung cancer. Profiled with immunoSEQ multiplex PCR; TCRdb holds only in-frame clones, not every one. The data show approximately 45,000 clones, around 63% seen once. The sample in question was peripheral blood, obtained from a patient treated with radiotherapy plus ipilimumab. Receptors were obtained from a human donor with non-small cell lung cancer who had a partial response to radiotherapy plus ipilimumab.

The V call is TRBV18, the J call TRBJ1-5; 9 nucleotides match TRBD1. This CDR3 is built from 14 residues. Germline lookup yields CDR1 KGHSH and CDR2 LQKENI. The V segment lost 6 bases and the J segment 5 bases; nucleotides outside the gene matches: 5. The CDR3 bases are TGTGCCAGCTCTCGACAGGGGGATGATCAGCCCCAGCATTTT. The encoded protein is CASSRQGDDQPQHF.

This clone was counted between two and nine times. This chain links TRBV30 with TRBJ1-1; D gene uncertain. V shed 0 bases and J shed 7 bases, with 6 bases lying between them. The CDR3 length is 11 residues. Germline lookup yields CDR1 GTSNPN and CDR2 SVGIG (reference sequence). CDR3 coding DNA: TGTGCCTGGAGTGTACTTATTGAAGCTTTCTTT. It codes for CAWSVLIEAFF. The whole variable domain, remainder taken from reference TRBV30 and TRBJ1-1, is SQTIHQWPATLVQPVGSPLSLECTVEGTSNPNLYWYRQAAGRGLQLLFYSVGIGQISSEVPQNLSASRPQDRQFILSSKKLLLSDSGFYLCAWSVLIEAFFGQGTRLTVV.

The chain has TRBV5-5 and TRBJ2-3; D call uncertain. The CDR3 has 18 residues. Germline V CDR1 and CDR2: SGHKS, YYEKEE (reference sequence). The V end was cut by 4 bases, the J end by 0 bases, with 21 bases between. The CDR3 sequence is CASSPTIVRSPSTDTQYF. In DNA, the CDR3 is TGTGCCAGCAGCCCGACAATCGTTCGAAGCCCTAGCACAGATACGCAGTATTTT.

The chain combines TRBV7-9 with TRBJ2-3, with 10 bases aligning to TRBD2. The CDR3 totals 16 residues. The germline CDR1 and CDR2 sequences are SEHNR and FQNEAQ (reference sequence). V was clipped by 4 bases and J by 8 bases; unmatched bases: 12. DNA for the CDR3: TGTGCCAGCAGCTCACAAAGCGGGGGGGCCTTCGGTACGCAGTATTTT. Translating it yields CASSSQSGGAFGTQYF. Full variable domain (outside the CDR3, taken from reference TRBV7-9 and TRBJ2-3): DTGVSQNPRHKITKRGQNVTFRCDPISEHNRLYWYRQTLGQGPEFLTYFQNEAQLEKSRLLSDRFSAERPKGSFSTLEIQRTEQGDSAMYLCASSSQSGGAFGTQYFGPGTRLTVL.

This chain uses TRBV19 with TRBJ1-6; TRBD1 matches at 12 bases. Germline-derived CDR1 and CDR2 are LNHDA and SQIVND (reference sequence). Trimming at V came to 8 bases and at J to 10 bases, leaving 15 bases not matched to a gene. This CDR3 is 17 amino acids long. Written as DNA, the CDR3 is TGTGCCAGTCGAACCGGGACAGGGGGCTATCGGGAGTCACCCCTCCACTTT. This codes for CASRTGTGGYRESPLHF.

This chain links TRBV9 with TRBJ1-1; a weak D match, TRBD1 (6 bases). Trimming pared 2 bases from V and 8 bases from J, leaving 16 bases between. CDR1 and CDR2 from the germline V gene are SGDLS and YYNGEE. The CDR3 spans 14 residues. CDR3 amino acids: CASSVFGGAAEAFF. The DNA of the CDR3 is TGTGCCAGCAGCGTTTTCGGGGGGGCCGCCGAAGCTTTCTTT.

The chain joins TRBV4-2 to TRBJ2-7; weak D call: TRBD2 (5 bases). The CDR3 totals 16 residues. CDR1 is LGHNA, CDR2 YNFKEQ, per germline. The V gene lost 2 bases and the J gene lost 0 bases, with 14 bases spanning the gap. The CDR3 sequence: CASSQFLSGTSYEQYF. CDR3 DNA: TGTGCCAGCAGCCAATTTTTGAGCGGAACCTCCTACGAGCAGTACTTC.

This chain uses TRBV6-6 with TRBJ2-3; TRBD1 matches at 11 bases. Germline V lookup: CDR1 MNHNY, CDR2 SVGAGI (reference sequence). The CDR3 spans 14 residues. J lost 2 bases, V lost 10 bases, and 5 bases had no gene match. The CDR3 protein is CATRTGGHTDTQYF. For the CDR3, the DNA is TGTGCCACTCGGACAGGGGGCCACACAGATACGCAGTATTTT.

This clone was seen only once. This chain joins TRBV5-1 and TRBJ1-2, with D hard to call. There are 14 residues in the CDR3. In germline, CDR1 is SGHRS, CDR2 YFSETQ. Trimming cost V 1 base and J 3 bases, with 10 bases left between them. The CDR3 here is CASSLMGADYGYTF. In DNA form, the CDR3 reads TGCGCCAGCAGCTTGATGGGTGCGGACTATGGCTACACCTTC. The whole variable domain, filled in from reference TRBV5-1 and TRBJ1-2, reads KAGVTQTPRYLIKTRGQQVTLSCSPISGHRSVSWYQQTPGQGLQFLFEYFSETQRNKGNFPGRFSGRQFSNSRSEMNVSTLELGDSALYLCASSLMGADYGYTFGSGTRLTVV.